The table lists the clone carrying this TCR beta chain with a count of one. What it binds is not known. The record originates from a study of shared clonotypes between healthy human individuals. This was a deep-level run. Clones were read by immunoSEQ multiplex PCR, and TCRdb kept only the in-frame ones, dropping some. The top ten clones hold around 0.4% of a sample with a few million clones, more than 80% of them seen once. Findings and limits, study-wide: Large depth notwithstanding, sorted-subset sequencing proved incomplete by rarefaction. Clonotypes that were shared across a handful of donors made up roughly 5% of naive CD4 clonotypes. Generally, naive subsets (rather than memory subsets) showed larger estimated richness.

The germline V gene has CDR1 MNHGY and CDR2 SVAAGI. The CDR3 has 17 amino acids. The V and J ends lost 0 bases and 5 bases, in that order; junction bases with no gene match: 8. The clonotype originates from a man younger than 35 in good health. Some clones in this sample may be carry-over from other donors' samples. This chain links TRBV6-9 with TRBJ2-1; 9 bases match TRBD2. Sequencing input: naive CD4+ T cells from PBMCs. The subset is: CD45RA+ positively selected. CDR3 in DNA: TGTGCCAGCAGTTATTCAGGCGGGAGGGGGATGGACAATGAGCAGTTCTTC. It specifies CASSYSGGRGMDNEQFF.